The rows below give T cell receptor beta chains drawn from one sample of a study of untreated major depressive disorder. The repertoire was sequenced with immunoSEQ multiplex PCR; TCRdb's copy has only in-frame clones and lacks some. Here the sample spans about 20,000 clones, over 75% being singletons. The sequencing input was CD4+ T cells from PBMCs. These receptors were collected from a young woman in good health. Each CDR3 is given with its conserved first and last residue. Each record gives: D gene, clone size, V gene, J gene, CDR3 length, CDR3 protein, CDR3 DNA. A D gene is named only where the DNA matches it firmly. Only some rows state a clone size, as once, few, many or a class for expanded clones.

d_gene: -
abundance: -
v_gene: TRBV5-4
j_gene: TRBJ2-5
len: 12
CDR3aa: CASSSGWATQYF
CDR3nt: TGTGCCAGCAGCTCTGGGTGGGCGACCCAGTACTTC

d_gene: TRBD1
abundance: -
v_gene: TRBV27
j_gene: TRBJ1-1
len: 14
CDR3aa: CASSLETGATEAFF
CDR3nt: TGTGCCAGCAGTTTAGAGACAGGGGCCACTGAAGCTTTCTTT

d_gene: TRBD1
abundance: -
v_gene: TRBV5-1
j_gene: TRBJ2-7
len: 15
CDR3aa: CASSLSRQGANEQYF
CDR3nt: TGCGCCAGCAGCTTGAGCAGGCAGGGGGCCAACGAGCAGTACTTC

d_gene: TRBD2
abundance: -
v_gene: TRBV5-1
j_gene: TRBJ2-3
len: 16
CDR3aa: CASSTRTSGRWGTQYF
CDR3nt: TGCGCCAGCAGCACCCGGACTAGCGGAAGATGGGGTACGCAGTATTTT

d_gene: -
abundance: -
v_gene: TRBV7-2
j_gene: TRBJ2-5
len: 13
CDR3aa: CASSLNQGKTQYF
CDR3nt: TGTGCCAGCAGCCTCAACCAGGGAAAGACCCAGTACTTC

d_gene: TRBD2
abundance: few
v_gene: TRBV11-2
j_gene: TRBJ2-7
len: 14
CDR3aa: CASSLTSGGYEQYF
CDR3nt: TGTGCCAGCAGCTTGACTAGCGGGGGGTACGAGCAGTACTTC

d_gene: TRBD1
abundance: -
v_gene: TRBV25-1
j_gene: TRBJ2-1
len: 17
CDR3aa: CASSVGEGQGRRNEQFF
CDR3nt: TGTGCCAGCAGTGTTGGTGAGGGACAGGGTAGGAGGAATGAGCAGTTCTTC

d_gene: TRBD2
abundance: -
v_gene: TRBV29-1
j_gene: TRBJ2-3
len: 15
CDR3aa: CSTGGGGTSTDTQYF
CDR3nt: TGCAGCACAGGCGGGGGGGGAACTAGCACAGATACGCAGTATTTT

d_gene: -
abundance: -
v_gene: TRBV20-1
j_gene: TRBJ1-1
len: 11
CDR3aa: CMRAGMTEAFF
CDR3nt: TGCATGAGGGCAGGGATGACTGAAGCTTTCTTT

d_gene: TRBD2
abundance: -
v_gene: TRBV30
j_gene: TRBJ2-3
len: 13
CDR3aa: CACSGGAPDTQYF
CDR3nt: TGTGCCTGTAGCGGGGGGGCCCCAGATACGCAGTATTTT

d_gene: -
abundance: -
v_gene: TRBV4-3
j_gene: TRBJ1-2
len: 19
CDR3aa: CASSQEPTRAQYPNYGYTF
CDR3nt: TGCGCCAGCAGCCAAGAACCGACAAGGGCGCAATATCCCAACTATGGCTACACCTTC

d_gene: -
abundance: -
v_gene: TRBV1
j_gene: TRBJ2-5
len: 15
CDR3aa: CTSSQDGRTQETQYF
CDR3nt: TGCACCAGCAGCCAAGACGGCCGAACTCAAGAGACCCAGTACTTC

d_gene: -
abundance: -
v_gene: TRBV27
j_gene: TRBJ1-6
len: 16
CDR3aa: CASSFRPGAWNSPLHF
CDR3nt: TGTGCCAGCAGTTTTCGCCCAGGGGCTTGGAATTCACCCCTCCACTTT

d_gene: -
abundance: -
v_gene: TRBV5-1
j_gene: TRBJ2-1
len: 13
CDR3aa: CASSSTPNGEQFF
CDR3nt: TGCGCCAGCAGTTCTACCCCGAACGGGGAGCAGTTCTTC

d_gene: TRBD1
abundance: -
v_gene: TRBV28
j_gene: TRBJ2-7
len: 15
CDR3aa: CASSLYSDRTYEQYF
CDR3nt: TGTGCCAGCAGTTTATATTCGGACAGGACCTACGAGCAGTACTTC

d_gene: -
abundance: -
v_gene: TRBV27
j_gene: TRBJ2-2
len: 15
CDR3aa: CASSTGRRHTGELFF
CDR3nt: TGTGCCAGCAGCACAGGGAGAAGGCACACCGGGGAGCTGTTTTTT

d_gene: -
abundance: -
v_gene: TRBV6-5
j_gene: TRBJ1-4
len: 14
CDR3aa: CASSLQRSNEKLFF
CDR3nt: TGTGCCAGCAGCTTACAGCGATCTAATGAAAAACTGTTTTTT

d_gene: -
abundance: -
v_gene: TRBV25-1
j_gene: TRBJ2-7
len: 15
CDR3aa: CASSEVEGDRNEQYF
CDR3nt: TGTGCCAGCAGTGAGGTTGAGGGGGATCGGAATGAGCAGTACTTC

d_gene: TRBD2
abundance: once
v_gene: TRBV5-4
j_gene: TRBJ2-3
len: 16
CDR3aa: CASSTERGGRPDTQYF
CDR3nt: TGTGCCAGCAGCACGGAGCGGGGGGGCCGTCCGGATACGCAGTATTTT

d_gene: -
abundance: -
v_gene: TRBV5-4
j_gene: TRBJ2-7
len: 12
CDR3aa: CASSSPGYEQYF
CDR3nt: TGTGCCAGCAGCTCCCCGGGCTACGAGCAGTACTTC

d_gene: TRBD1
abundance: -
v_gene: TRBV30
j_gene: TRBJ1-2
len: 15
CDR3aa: CAWRPPGDRERGYTF
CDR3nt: TGTGCCTGGAGGCCCCCAGGGGACAGGGAAAGGGGCTACACCTTC

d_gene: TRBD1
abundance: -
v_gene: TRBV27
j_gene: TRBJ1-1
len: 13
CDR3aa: CASSRHRGAEAFF
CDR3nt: TGTGCCAGCAGTCGACACAGGGGGGCTGAAGCTTTCTTT

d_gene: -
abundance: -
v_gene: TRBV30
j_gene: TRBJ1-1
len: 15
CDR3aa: CAWRTRSGRNTEAFF
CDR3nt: TGTGCCTGGAGGACCCGGTCAGGGCGAAACACTGAAGCTTTCTTT

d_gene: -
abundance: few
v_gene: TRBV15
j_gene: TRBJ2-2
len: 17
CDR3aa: CATSRTGYGSGTGELFF
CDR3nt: TGTGCCACCAGCAGGACAGGATATGGAAGTGGCACCGGGGAGCTGTTTTTT

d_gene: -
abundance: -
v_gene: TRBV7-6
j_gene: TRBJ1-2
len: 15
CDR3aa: CASSPDLQGTYGYTF
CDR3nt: TGTGCCAGCAGCCCGGACTTACAGGGAACCTATGGCTACACCTTC

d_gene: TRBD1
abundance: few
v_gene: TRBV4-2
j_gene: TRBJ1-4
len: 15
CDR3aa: CASSRDGTGNEKLFF
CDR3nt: TGTGCCAGCAGCCGTGACGGGACAGGGAATGAAAAACTGTTTTTT

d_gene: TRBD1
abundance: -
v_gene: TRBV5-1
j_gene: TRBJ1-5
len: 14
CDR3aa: CASSKEGASQPQHF
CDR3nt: TGCGCCAGCAGCAAGGAGGGGGCTAGTCAGCCCCAGCATTTT

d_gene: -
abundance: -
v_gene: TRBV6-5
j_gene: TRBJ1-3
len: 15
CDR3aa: CASSYRPFSGNTIYF
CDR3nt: TGTGCCAGCAGTTATCGGCCCTTCTCTGGAAACACCATATATTTT

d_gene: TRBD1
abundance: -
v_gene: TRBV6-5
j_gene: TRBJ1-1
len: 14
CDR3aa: CASSYGQVNTEAFF
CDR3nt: TGTGCCAGCAGTTACGGACAGGTGAACACTGAAGCTTTCTTT

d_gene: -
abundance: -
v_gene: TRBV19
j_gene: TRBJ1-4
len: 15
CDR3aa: CASSYWTRSGEKLFF
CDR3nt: TGTGCCAGTAGTTACTGGACACGGTCAGGTGAAAAACTGTTTTTT

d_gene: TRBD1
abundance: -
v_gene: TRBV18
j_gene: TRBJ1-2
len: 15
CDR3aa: CASSPQRGQNYGYTF
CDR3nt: TGTGCCAGCTCACCACAAAGGGGACAGAACTATGGCTACACCTTC

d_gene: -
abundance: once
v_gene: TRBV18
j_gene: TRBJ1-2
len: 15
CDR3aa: CASSPLGTSPDGYTF
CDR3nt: TGTGCCAGCTCACCACTAGGGACCTCCCCGGATGGCTACACCTTC

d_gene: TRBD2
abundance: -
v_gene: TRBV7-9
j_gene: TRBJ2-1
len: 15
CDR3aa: CASSGGGPLYNEQFF
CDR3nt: TGTGCCAGCAGCGGCGGGGGGCCGTTGTACAATGAGCAGTTCTTC

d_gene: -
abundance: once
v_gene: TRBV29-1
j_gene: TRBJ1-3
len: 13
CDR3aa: CSVGPGPGNTIYF
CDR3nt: TGCAGCGTTGGCCCAGGCCCTGGAAACACCATATATTTT

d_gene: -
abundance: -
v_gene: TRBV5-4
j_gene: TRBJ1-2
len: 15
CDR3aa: CASSWGDPDAYGYTF
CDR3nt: TGTGCCAGCAGCTGGGGGGACCCGGACGCGTATGGCTACACCTTC

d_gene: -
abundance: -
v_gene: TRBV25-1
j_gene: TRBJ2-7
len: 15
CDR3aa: CASSPKDIATYEQYF
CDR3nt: TGTGCCAGCAGTCCTAAGGACATCGCCACCTACGAGCAGTACTTC

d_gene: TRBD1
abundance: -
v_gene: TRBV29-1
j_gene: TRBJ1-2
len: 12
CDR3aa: CSVVDRGYGYTF
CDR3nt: TGCAGCGTTGTCGACAGGGGATATGGCTACACCTTC

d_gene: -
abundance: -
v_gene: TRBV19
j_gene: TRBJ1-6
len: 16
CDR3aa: CASSITGISYNSPLHF
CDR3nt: TGTGCCAGTAGTATCACAGGCATCTCCTATAATTCACCCCTCCACTTT

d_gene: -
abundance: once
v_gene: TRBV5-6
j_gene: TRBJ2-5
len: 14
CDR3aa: CASSALVLQETQYF
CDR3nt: TGTGCCAGCAGCGCACTAGTATTGCAAGAGACCCAGTACTTC

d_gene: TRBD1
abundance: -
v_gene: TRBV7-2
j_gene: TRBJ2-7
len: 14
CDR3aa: CASSLGTGVREQYF
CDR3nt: TGTGCCAGCAGCTTAGGGACAGGGGTTCGCGAGCAGTACTTC

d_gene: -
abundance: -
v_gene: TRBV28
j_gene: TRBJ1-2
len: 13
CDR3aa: CASSFRSNYGYTF
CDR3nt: TGTGCCAGCAGTTTCCGATCCAACTATGGCTACACCTTC

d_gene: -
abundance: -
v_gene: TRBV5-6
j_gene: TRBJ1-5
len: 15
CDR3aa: CASSSLDGLNQPQHF
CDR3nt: TGTGCCAGCAGCTCTTTGGACGGGCTAAATCAGCCCCAGCATTTT

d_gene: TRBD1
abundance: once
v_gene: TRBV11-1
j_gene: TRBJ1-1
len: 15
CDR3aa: CASSSGTGGWAEAFF
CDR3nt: TGTGCCAGCAGCTCGGGAACAGGGGGCTGGGCTGAAGCTTTCTTT

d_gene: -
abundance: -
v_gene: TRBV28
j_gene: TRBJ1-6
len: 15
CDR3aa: CASSPLAGNNSPLHF
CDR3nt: TGTGCCAGCAGTCCCCTGGCCGGTAATAATTCACCCCTCCACTTT

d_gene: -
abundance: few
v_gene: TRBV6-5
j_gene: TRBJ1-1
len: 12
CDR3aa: CASSYGGTEAFF
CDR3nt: TGTGCCAGCAGTTATGGGGGCACTGAAGCTTTCTTT

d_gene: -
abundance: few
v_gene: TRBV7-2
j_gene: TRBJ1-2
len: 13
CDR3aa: CASSRQANYGYTF
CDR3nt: TGTGCCAGCAGCCGACAGGCTAACTATGGCTACACCTTC

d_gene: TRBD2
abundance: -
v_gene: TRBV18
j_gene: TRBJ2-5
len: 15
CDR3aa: CASSPVTSGGETQYF
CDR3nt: TGTGCCAGCTCACCGGTGACTAGCGGGGGTGAGACCCAGTACTTC

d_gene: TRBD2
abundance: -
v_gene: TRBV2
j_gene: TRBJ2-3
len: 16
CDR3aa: CASSHRLAGGRDTQYF
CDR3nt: TGTGCCAGCAGTCACCGACTAGCGGGGGGGAGGGATACGCAGTATTTT